This T cell receptor (beta chain) was captured by sequencing in a study of cytomegalovirus exposure and HLA in healthy donors. On the study more broadly: Both the approximately 130 validation repertoires and the roughly 700 first-cohort repertoires used the same platform, as reported by a later analysis.

As concerns this clone: Its antigen is still unknown.

CDR3 length: 13 residues. The germline V gene encodes CDR1 MNHEY and CDR2 SMNVEV (reference sequence). The junction had 8 bases not matched to a gene; V was cut back by 8 bases and J by 8 bases. Study-wide points: Three chains linked to CMV were shown in vitro to be specific for CMV antigens. Most TCR sequences were rare, but some public TCRs occurred in many donors.

Produced via immunoSEQ multiplex PCR; TCRdb's table is partial and in-frame only. The table lists 150,000 to 160,000 clones, around nine tenths of them singletons, with 20% to 25% in the top ten. This sequence originates from a man between 18 and 35 years old in good health and CMV-seropositive. The sample consisted of PBMCs. This chain joins TRBV27 and TRBJ2-1; TRBD2 agrees at 8 bases. CDR3 in amino acids: CASEASGSYEQFF. The CDR3 coding sequence is TGTGCCAGCGAGGCGAGCGGGAGCTATGAGCAGTTCTTC.